The rows below give T cell receptor beta chains drawn from one sample of a study of T cell changes during pregnancy in multiple sclerosis. Only in-frame clones appear in the TCRdb table, and some are missing; sequencing was by immunoSEQ multiplex PCR. The sample includes under 45,000 clones, 88% of them seen just once. The sample in question was CD8+ T cells from peripheral blood mononuclear cells, obtained in the first trimester of pregnancy. All receptors derive from a female donor with multiple sclerosis, enrolled in a pregnancy study. Both conserved end residues are trimmed from each CDR3.

length: 16
J: TRBJ2-1
V: TRBV14
CDR3: ASSQDISERGLHNEQF

length: 14
J: TRBJ1-2
V: TRBV11-2
CDR3: ASSLNPPTDIYGYT

length: 12
J: TRBJ1-2
V: TRBV4-2
CDR3: ASSQDTWRDGYT

length: 13
J: TRBJ2-3
V: TRBV7-9
CDR3: ASSSYRERADTQY

length: 11
J: TRBJ1-2
V: TRBV29-1
CDR3: SVGEGASYGYT

length: 15
J: TRBJ2-7
V: TRBV7-6
CDR3: ASSQALGVWNSYEQY

length: 11
J: TRBJ2-7
V: TRBV27
CDR3: ASTRGVGNEQY

length: 9
J: TRBJ1-1
V: TRBV7-2
CDR3: ASMGGRGAF

length: 15
J: TRBJ2-7
V: TRBV18
CDR3: ASSPLSGQAFSYEQY

length: 13
J: TRBJ2-1
V: TRBV19
CDR3: ASSNETLTSGEQF